Each of the 13 T cell receptor beta chains below was sequenced from the same sample in a study of T cell responses to AZD1222 COVID-19 vaccine. Sequencing used immunoSEQ multiplex PCR; TCRdb keeps in-frame clones, though not all of them. The table includes more than 150,000 clones, 85% to 95% detected once. The input for sequencing was peripheral blood, taken on day 0 of AZD1222 vaccination. The receptor set was obtained from an adult in good health.

The chain has TRBV27 and TRBJ2-1; D is tentatively TRBD1 or TRBD2 (5 bases each). V dropped 6 bases and J dropped 4 bases, with 16 bases sitting between them. Looked up from germline, CDR1 is MNHEY and CDR2 is SMNVEV (reference sequence). The CDR3 runs 15 residues. The CDR3 spells CASRKRRDGYNEQFF. In DNA form, the CDR3 reads TGTGCCAGCAGGAAACGCCGGGACGGTTACAATGAGCAGTTCTTC.

The V call is TRBV30, the J call TRBJ2-3; possibly TRBD1 for D (6 bases). Germline CDR1 GTSNPN, CDR2 SVGIG (reference sequence). The CDR3 has 13 amino acids. Trimming took off 5 bases at V and 4 bases at J, with 13 bases between the two ends. CDR3 coding DNA: TGTGCCTGGGGGACATTTAACGCAGATACGCAGTATTTT. It translates to CAWGTFNADTQYF.

This clone was counted a single time. A junction boundary mismatches the germline segment, possibly from a read error. The chain has TRBV2 and TRBJ2-4; D is perhaps TRBD1 (6 bases). This CDR3 contains 13 residues. CDR1 SNHLY and CDR2 FYNNEI come from the germline V gene. The CDR3 here is CASSEIGTKALGF. The CDR3, as DNA: TGTGCCAGCAGTGAAATAGGGACAAAGGCCTTGGGATTC.

The chain employs TRBV2 and TRBJ2-7, with 10 bases identical to TRBD1. The ends lost 6 bases at V and 3 bases at J; junction bases unmatched: 11. This CDR3 comprises 16 residues. Germline CDR1 and CDR2: SNHLY and FYNNEI. CDR3 in DNA: TGTGCCAGCAGCAACTCTAGGGACAGGGGCCTCTACGAGCAGTACTTC. It specifies CASSNSRDRGLYEQYF.

J is TRBJ1-5 and V is TRBV19; D possibly corresponds to TRBD1 (5 bases). The CDR3 is 17 residues long. V dropped 9 bases and J dropped 5 bases, with 26 bases sitting between them. CDR1 LNHDA and CDR2 SQIVND come from the germline V gene (reference sequence). CDR3 amino acids: CASQLIGQGVFYQPQHF. The CDR3 DNA reads as TGTGCCAGCCAGCTTATCGGGCAGGGAGTTTTTTATCAGCCCCAGCATTTT.

The chain combines TRBV15 with TRBJ1-5; D is unclear. From germline, CDR1 is LNHNV and CDR2 YYDKDF (reference sequence). This CDR3 is built from 12 residues. V was clipped by 4 bases and J by 6 bases, with 7 bases between them. This CDR3 is CATSNGFQPQHF. For the CDR3, the DNA is TGTGCCACCAGCAATGGATTTCAGCCCCAGCATTTT.

Note on this clone: The same CDR3 also results from other DNA sequences found in this sample. The chain has TRBV28 and TRBJ2-7; D gene uncertain. Trimming left V 2 bases short and J 0 bases short, with 2 bases between. Germline V gene sequence: CDR1 MDHEN, CDR2 SYDVKM. CDR3 length: 12 residues. CDR3 sequence reads: CASSLGSYEQYF. As DNA, the CDR3 is TGTGCCAGCAGTTTAGGCTCCTACGAGCAGTACTTC.

This CDR3 is CASSFSVARYSGANVLTF. The CDR3 DNA is TGTGCCAGCAGTTTTTCGGTCGCACGATACTCTGGGGCCAACGTCCTGACTTTC. The rearrangement uses TRBV27 and TRBJ2-6; D unresolved. In germline, CDR1 is MNHEY, CDR2 SMNVEV (reference sequence). Deletions cut 3 bases from V and 0 bases from J, with 15 bases between. The CDR3 sequence is 18 residues long.

In its sample, this clone was seen once. The chain combines TRBV11-2 with TRBJ2-3; a possible D gene is TRBD2 (6 bases). Trimming left V 5 bases short and J 3 bases short, with 15 bases between. The CDR3 has 15 amino acids. The germline gives CDR1 SGHAT, CDR2 FQNNGV. The CDR3 DNA follows: TGTGCCAGCAGCCCCCTTTCCCGGGAGACAGATACGCAGTATTTT. Translated: CASSPLSRETDTQYF.

The chain employs TRBV5-1 and TRBJ1-1; no clear D gene. CDR3 length equals 13 residues. The ends were cut back, 0 bases at V and 6 bases at J, with 9 bases in the middle. Germline lookup yields CDR1 SGHRS and CDR2 YFSETQ. CDR3 coding DNA: TGCGCCAGCAGCTTGGTGGGGTTCGCTGAAGCTTTCTTT. It is translated as CASSLVGFAEAFF.

The J gene is TRBJ1-2, the V gene TRBV28; 8 positions match TRBD1. CDR3 length: 15 residues. Germline V gene data show CDR1 as MDHEN and CDR2 as SYDVKM. J lost 4 bases, V lost 3 bases, and 7 bases had no gene match. The CDR3 sequence is CASSFADRGSYGYTF. The CDR3, as DNA: TGTGCCAGCAGTTTTGCAGACAGGGGCTCCTATGGCTACACCTTC.

The chain combines TRBV24-1 with TRBJ1-1, with D unresolved. Trimming removed 7 bases from V and 11 bases from J, with 22 bases in between. This CDR3 has 14 residues. Germline CDR1 KGHDR, CDR2 SFDVKD. DNA for the CDR3: TGTGCCACCAGCCTTGGTTATCAGGCCTTGGGCGCTTTCTTT. Encoded protein: CATSLGYQALGAFF.

This clone was counted a single time. The V and J genes are TRBV10-3 and TRBJ2-1; D not certain. Trimming removed 6 bases at V and 5 bases at J, with 14 bases between. Germline-derived CDR1 and CDR2 are ENHRY and SYGVKD. CDR3 length: 14 residues. CDR3 coding DNA: TGTGCCATCAGAGGGCCACGAGTAGACAATGAGCAGTTCTTC. This translates into CAIRGPRVDNEQFF.